The source of this T cell receptor (beta chain) is a study of identical twins. TCRdb used MiXCR to reprocess the 5' RACE reads, holding one entry per CDR3 protein. The sample carries about 660,000 distinct CDR3 sequences, about 9.4% recorded once. At least ten counts were recorded for this clonotype. CDR1 is SGHVS and CDR2 is FQNEAQ in the germline V gene. CDR3 size: 15 residues. V shed 5 bases and J 8 bases; nucleotides not matched to a gene: 7. These data were likewise used in another study, on yellow fever vaccine responses in identical twins. From that second work: Among the twins, the vaccine T cell response reportedly seemed partly convergent and partly personalized.

This sequence originates from a woman aged 18-29 years in good health. Sample: PBMCs. The genes are TRBV7-8 and TRBJ1-4; 11 bases match TRBD1. The CDR3 DNA reads as TGTGCCAGCAGCCTCCTTGGGACAGGGGGGGAAAAACTGTTTTTT. It is translated as CASSLLGTGGEKLFF.